The 9 T cell receptor beta chains given below trace back to one sample, sequenced in a study of T cell responses to AZD1222 COVID-19 vaccine. Only in-frame clones appear in the TCRdb table, and some are missing; sequencing was by immunoSEQ multiplex PCR. The sample includes approximately 120,000 clones, 88% of them seen just once. This sample comprised peripheral blood, obtained on day 0 of AZD1222 vaccination. The receptors were gathered from an adult in good health.

This clone has only a few counts. This chain uses TRBV6-5 with TRBJ1-6; D is unresolved. Between the trimmed V and J ends, which lost 6 bases and 6 bases, there was a span of 12 bases. The germline gives CDR1 MNHEY, CDR2 SVGAGI. The CDR3 is 14 amino acids. For the CDR3, the DNA is TGTGCCAGCAGAGACCCCGGGGTTAATTCACCCCTCCACTTT. The encoded protein is CASRDPGVNSPLHF.

J is TRBJ1-1 and V is TRBV30, with D possibly matching TRBD1 (6 bases). Per the germline V gene, CDR1 is GTSNPN and CDR2 is SVGIG (reference sequence). Trimming shortened V by 5 bases and J by 3 bases, and 10 bases separated the two germline ends. The CDR3 sequence is 12 residues long. The CDR3 DNA reads TGTGCCTGGGGACAGACCTACACTGAAGCTTTCTTT. It translates to CAWGQTYTEAFF.

The count of this clone is one. V usage is TRBV4-1 and J usage is TRBJ1-2, with D perhaps matching TRBD1 (5 bases). The germline V gene encodes CDR1 MGHRA and CDR2 YSYEKL. The V end was cut by 1 base, the J end by 2 bases, with 14 bases between. The CDR3 runs to 16 residues. The CDR3 nucleotides read TGCGCCAGCAGCCAAGGAGGACACCCGGGGAACTATGGCTACACCTTC. It yields the protein CASSQGGHPGNYGYTF.

The chain couples TRBV5-5 to TRBJ1-1; D remains unclear. Germline CDR1 is SGHKS and CDR2 is YYEKEE (reference sequence). The V end was cut by 1 base, the J end by 1 base, with 5 bases between. CDR3 length equals 13 residues. The CDR3 loop reads CASSLIENTEAFF. The CDR3 DNA reads TGTGCCAGCAGCTTGATAGAGAACACTGAAGCTTTCTTT.

The V and J genes are TRBV6-2 or TRBV6-3 and TRBJ2-2; D is perhaps TRBD2 (6 bases). This CDR3 has 14 amino acids. V lost 6 bases and J 0 bases, leaving 8 bases between the germline ends. The V gene's germline CDR1 is MNHEY and CDR2 SVGEGT. CDR3 residues: CASSLATNTGELFF. The CDR3 DNA reads TGTGCCAGCAGCCTAGCGACGAACACCGGGGAGCTGTTTTTT.

The rearrangement joins TRBV25-1 to TRBJ2-1; a possible D gene is TRBD2 (5 bases). The CDR3 has 13 residues. Between the trimmed V and J ends, which lost 3 bases and 8 bases, there was a span of 11 bases. The germline CDR1 and CDR2 sequences are MGHDK and SYGVNS. In nucleotides, the CDR3 is TGTGCCAGCAGTGATTCGGGGAGCGATGAGCAGTTCTTC. Translating gives CASSDSGSDEQFF.

The chain combines TRBV7-8 with TRBJ1-1; 11 bases are a match to TRBD1. The J segment lost 11 bases and the V segment lost 0 bases, leaving 8 bases of the junction unmatched. The CDR3 is 15 amino acids. CDR1 is SGHVS and CDR2 is FQNEAQ in the germline V gene. DNA for the CDR3: TGTGCCAGCAGCTTAGCCGGGACAGGGGGTTATGGGGCTTTCTTT. It is translated as CASSLAGTGGYGAFF. Combining the CDR3 with reference TRBV7-8 and TRBJ1-1 gives the whole variable domain GAGVSQSPRYKVAKRGQDVALRCDPISGHVSLFWYQQALGQGPEFLTYFQNEAQLDKSGLPSDRFFAERPEGSVSTLKIQRTQQEDSAVYLCASSLAGTGGYGAFFGQGTRLTVV.

V usage is TRBV7-9 and J usage is TRBJ2-5, with D perhaps given as TRBD1 or TRBD2 (7 bases each). Trimming removed 2 bases at V and 4 bases at J, with 17 bases between. The CDR3 has 16 residues. The germline CDR1 and CDR2 sequences are SEHNR and FQNEAQ (reference sequence). The CDR3 sequence is CASSLRGPGGVETQYF. The CDR3 nucleotides read TGTGCCAGCAGCTTAAGAGGACCAGGGGGGGTAGAGACCCAGTACTTC.

V gene TRBV2 combines with J gene TRBJ1-4; TRBD1 might be the D (5 bases). Trimming cost V 6 bases and J 0 bases, with 17 bases left between them. There are 17 residues in the CDR3. Germline CDR1 reads SNHLY; CDR2 reads FYNNEI. In nucleotides, the CDR3 is TGTGCCAGCAGACAATCCCCAGGGCTCTCAACTAATGAAAAACTGTTTTTT. Amino acid sequence: CASRQSPGLSTNEKLFF.